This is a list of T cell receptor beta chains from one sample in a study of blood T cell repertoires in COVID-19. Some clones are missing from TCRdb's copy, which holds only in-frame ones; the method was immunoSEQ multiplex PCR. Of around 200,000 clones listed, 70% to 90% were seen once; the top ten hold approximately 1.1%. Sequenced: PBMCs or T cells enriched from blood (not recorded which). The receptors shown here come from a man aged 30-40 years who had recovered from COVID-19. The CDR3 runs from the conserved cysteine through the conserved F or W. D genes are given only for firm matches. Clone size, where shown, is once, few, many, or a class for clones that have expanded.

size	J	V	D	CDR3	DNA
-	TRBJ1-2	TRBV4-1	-	CASSQGGQGLGGYTF	TGCGCCAGCAGCCAAGGGGGCCAGGGGCTTGGTGGCTACACCTTC
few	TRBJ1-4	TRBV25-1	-	CATRGNEEKLFF	TGTGCCACGAGGGGGAATGAGGAAAAACTGTTTTTT
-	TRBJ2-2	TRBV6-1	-	CATQTTSLTGELFF	TGTGCCACCCAAACGACTAGTTTGACCGGGGAGCTGTTTTTT
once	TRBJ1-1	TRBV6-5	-	CASSYYQGSEAFF	TGTGCCAGCAGTTACTATCAGGGCTCTGAAGCTTTCTTT
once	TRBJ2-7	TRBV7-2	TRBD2	CASSSSGSRYEQYF	TGTGCCAGCAGCTCTAGCGGGAGCCGCTACGAGCAGTACTTC
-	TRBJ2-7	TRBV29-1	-	CSVLGGAGTNYEQYF	TGCAGCGTGTTGGGGGGAGCAGGGACCAATTACGAGCAGTACTTC
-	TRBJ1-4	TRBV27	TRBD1	CASSFNRGPPNEKLFF	TGTGCCAGCAGTTTTAACAGGGGGCCCCCTAATGAAAAACTGTTTTTT
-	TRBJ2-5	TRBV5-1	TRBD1	CASSPGTVANQETQYF	TGCGCCAGCAGCCCCGGGACAGTAGCCAACCAAGAGACCCAGTACTTC
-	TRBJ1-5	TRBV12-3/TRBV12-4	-	CASQASNQPQHF	TGTGCCAGCCAGGCTAGCAATCAGCCCCAGCATTTT
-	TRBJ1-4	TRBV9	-	CASSVHDSPNEKLFF	TGTGCCAGCAGCGTACACGACAGCCCTAATGAAAAACTGTTTTTT
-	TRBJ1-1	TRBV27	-	CASSLDAGLNTEAFF	TGTGCCAGCAGTTTAGACGCAGGATTGAACACTGAAGCTTTCTTT
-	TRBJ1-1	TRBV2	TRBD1	CASMGQREAFF	TGTGCCAGCATGGGACAGCGTGAAGCTTTCTTT
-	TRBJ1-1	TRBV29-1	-	CSVVGANTEAFF	TGCAGCGTTGTGGGGGCAAACACTGAAGCTTTCTTT